This TCR beta chain came from a study of cytomegalovirus exposure and HLA in healthy donors. PCR employed 60 Vbeta and 13 Jbeta primers. The method was immunoSEQ multiplex PCR; TCRdb's version includes in-frame clones alone and lacks a portion of them. Of approximately 160,000 clones in the sample, 77% are singletons; the top ten hold approximately 7%. The sample holds a few counts of this clone. With 8 bases removed from V and 1 base from J, the gap between germline ends came to 18 bases. The CDR3 covers 15 residues. Germline V gene data show CDR1 as WSHSY and CDR2 as SAAADI. The source is a male donor in good health and CMV-seropositive. This chain uses TRBV10-2 with TRBJ2-7, with a tentative D call TRBD1 (6 bases). The sample taken for sequencing was PBMCs. The CDR3 loop is CASRTNRDLSYEQYF. CDR3 nucleotides: TGCGCCAGCCGCACGAACAGGGACCTATCCTACGAGCAGTACTTC.